This T cell receptor beta chain comes out of a study of monozygotic twins with inflammatory bowel disease. TCRdb reprocessed the 5' RACE reads and keeps a single row for each CDR3 protein, giving no DNA. The specimen's table records over 110,000 distinct CDR3 sequences. The germline V gene encodes CDR1 MDHEN and CDR2 SYDVKM. This CDR3 is built from 18 residues. The chain couples TRBV28 to TRBJ1-5; TCRdb calls TRBD1, which cannot be checked without DNA. Sequencing input: blood. The sequence derives from a human donor with ulcerative colitis or Crohn's disease, or a healthy co-twin of an affected twin (not recorded which). The CDR3 sequence is CASSSATDGAGYNQPQHF.